This T cell receptor beta chain was captured in a study of Graves' ophthalmopathy and Graves' hyperthyroidism. Study-wide context: Samples of peripheral blood were obtained at initial diagnosis, prior to treatment of any kind. General study findings and limits: Sensitivity of roughly 88% and specificity of about 81% were achieved when a 13-signature model separated ophthalmopathy from stable hyperthyroidism.

This clonotype was picked up a small number of times. No antigen is known for it. RNA transcripts served as template for amplifying TCR beta CDR3 sequences. Following a first-round RT-PCR that used HTBI primers, a second-round multiplex PCR was carried out. One entry per CDR3 protein results from TCRdb running MiXCR on the multiplex PCR reads. The repertoire holds about 390,000 distinct CDR3 sequences, with about a sixth as singletons. The sample consisted of peripheral blood. The clonotype originates from an adult woman with stable Graves' hyperthyroidism.

The CDR3 nucleotides are TGTGCCAGCAGCTTAGTCTTCGGACTGCAGTACTTC. It codes for CASSLVFGLQYF. V and J are TRBV11-2 and TRBJ2-7; the D gene is possibly TRBD2 (5 bases). Germline V lookup: CDR1 SGHAT, CDR2 FQNNGV. V was cut by 1 base and J by 9 bases, with 10 bases left in between. The CDR3 consists of 12 residues.